This section outlines one T cell receptor beta chain sequence together with its context. Its antigen remains unknown. The sample comes from a study of cytomegalovirus exposure and HLA in healthy donors. General study results and limits: TCR sequences were mostly rare, though some public TCRs occurred in many donors.

The CDR3 has 15 amino acids. The trim removed 4 bases at V and 5 bases at J, leaving 8 bases unmatched. Germline V gives CDR1 SGHTA, CDR2 FQGNSA. It was with 60 Vbeta and 13 Jbeta primers that the PCR ran. Some clones are missing from TCRdb's copy, which holds only in-frame ones; the method was immunoSEQ multiplex PCR. Here the sample spans approximately 210,000 clones, around 80% being singletons. The sequence was obtained from a woman in her forties in good health and CMV-seronegative. V gene TRBV7-2 combines with J gene TRBJ1-5, with 7 nucleotides matching TRBD1. What was sequenced was PBMCs. The CDR3 is CASSSDGTAHQPQHF. The CDR3 nucleotides read TGTGCCAGCAGCTCAGACGGGACAGCCCATCAGCCCCAGCATTTT.